These 8 T cell receptor beta chains came from one sample sequenced in a study of cytomegalovirus exposure and HLA in healthy donors. Sequencing used immunoSEQ multiplex PCR; TCRdb keeps in-frame clones, though not all of them. The sample consists of tens of thousands of clones, roughly 90% of them appearing once. Sequences were obtained from PBMCs. These receptors all come from a woman in her thirties in good health and CMV-seronegative.

The CDR3 loop reads CASSPGGIGNTIYF. The CDR3 DNA sequence: TGTGCCAGCAGTCCCGGGGGGATTGGAAACACCATATATTTT. The chain recombines TRBV6-5 with TRBJ1-3, with D maybe TRBD1 (5 bases). V was shortened by 5 bases and J by 3 bases, with 11 bases between the two germline ends. This CDR3 has 14 residues. CDR1 and CDR2 from the germline V gene are MNHEY and SVGAGI.

This chain links TRBV27 with TRBJ2-1; TRBD1 matches 12 bases. CDR1 and CDR2 (germline): MNHEY, SMNVEV (reference sequence). The CDR3 spans 16 residues. V was pared by 5 bases and J by 8 bases, with 10 bases of the junction left unmatched. This chain's CDR3 is CASSNIGTGGVDEQFF. As DNA, the CDR3 is TGTGCCAGCAGTAACATTGGGACAGGGGGCGTGGATGAGCAGTTCTTC.

V gene TRBV6-5 combines with J gene TRBJ2-7; D not certain. The CDR3 totals 14 residues. V was shortened by 2 bases and J by 2 bases, with 10 bases between the two germline ends. The germline gives CDR1 MNHEY, CDR2 SVGAGI. The CDR3 nucleotides read TGTGCCAGCAGTTACATTACGCGCCCCTACGAGCAGTACTTC. It codes for CASSYITRPYEQYF.

The chain has TRBV14 and TRBJ1-2; 10 bases are a match to TRBD1. Germline V lookup: CDR1 SGHDN, CDR2 FVKESK. This CDR3 has 14 residues. J gave up 7 bases and V 3 bases, and 5 bases lay outside the gene matches. The CDR3 region is CASSHRDRGLGYTF. The CDR3 bases are TGTGCCAGCAGCCATCGAGACAGGGGGCTTGGCTACACCTTC.

This chain connects TRBV7-2 to TRBJ2-5; 8 nucleotides agree with TRBD1. The CDR3 sequence is 15 residues long. V trimming: 5 bases; J trimming: 4 bases; junction bases outside the gene matches: 9. In germline, CDR1 is SGHTA, CDR2 FQGNSA. The CDR3 sequence is CASSPRTGLGETQYF. Written as DNA, the CDR3 is TGTGCCAGCAGCCCTCGGACAGGGCTAGGAGAGACCCAGTACTTC.

J is TRBJ2-5 and V is TRBV28; TRBD2 aligns across 8 bases. The germline V gene has CDR1 MDHEN and CDR2 SYDVKM. The junction had 9 bases not matched to a gene; V was cut back by 7 bases and J by 2 bases. The CDR3 contains 15 residues. The DNA for the CDR3 is TGTGCCAGCACCCTTTCGGGGGGGACTCAAGAGACCCAGTACTTC. It yields the protein CASTLSGGTQETQYF.

The V gene is TRBV7-9, the J gene TRBJ2-7, with TRBD2 matching 15 bases. The CDR3 totals 18 residues. Germline-derived CDR1 and CDR2 are SEHNR and FQNEAQ (reference sequence). The J segment lost 0 bases and the V segment lost 4 bases, leaving 7 bases of the junction unmatched. In nucleotides, the CDR3 is TGTGCCAGCAGCTCGCCGGGACTAGCGGGAGGTAGCTCCTACGAGCAGTACTTC. Protein product: CASSSPGLAGGSSYEQYF.

The chain joins TRBV19 to TRBJ2-7; perhaps TRBD2 as D (6 bases). The CDR3 contains 14 residues. The germline V and J ends were trimmed by 3 bases and 2 bases, with 11 bases remaining between them. Germline loops: CDR1 LNHDA, CDR2 SQIVND (reference sequence). The CDR3 region is CASSMTWEAYEQYF. As DNA, the CDR3 is TGTGCCAGTAGTATGACGTGGGAGGCCTACGAGCAGTACTTC.